This T cell receptor (beta chain) stems from a study of shared clonotypes between healthy human individuals (dated by TCRdb to the early 2020s). Background for the entire study: The cohort included a few men and two women between 18 and 49 years of age. Per donor, three plates each were used for CD4 naive and CD4 memory, two for CD8 naive, and one for CD8 memory. To estimate repertoire size and how much clonotypes are shared between individuals, the study performed deep sequencing of blood TCR repertoires from roughly five healthy adults. Libraries were prepared and TCR repertoires were sequenced by different laboratories using diverse techniques, in order to increase sequencing depth and limit assay-specific biases. Between about 0.94 and 8.9 billion PBMCs per donor were obtained by leukapheresis. On the study overall, not on this receptor specifically: Naive subsets generally had larger estimated clonotype richness than memory subsets did. Compared with non-shared clonotypes, clonotypes shared by all four sorted-subset donors had higher generation probabilities. Sampling was restricted to blood, and TCR repertoires in tissue are likely to differ from TCR repertoires in blood. Incomplete sequencing was indicated by rarefaction of sorted-subset datasets, despite the large sequencing depth. Because the study included a small number of donors, the genetic and exposure-history diversity represented was limited. When a handful of donors were compared, the shared fraction of clonotypes was approximately 5% for naive CD4, roughly 3.3% for naive CD8, more than 2% for memory CD4, and 0.35% to 0.4% for memory CD8. Based on pairwise subsampling, the degree of clonotype sharing among donors was expected to be affected by sequencing depth.

Points on this clone: Its cognate antigen has yet to be identified. No base-level quality is on record; no much larger clone is a single base apart.

TCR CDR3 regions were amplified from genomic DNA by multiplex PCR using the deep immunoSEQ assay. Genomic DNA extracted from each cell subset was distributed evenly over all wells of several immunoSEQ 96-well plates, and each plate served as one replicate. For sorted subsets, around 0.2 ug genomic DNA, equal to some 28,000 T cell genomes, was loaded into each replicate PCR. Purified libraries were quantified with a Qubit 3.0 fluorometer, sized on a Bioanalyzer 2100, and re-quantified with the KAPA Library Quantification kit. Each immunoSEQ 96-well plate was sequenced on its own single-read 150-cycle Illumina NextSeq 550 flow cell. The original pipeline was this. Because the immunoSEQ output included only junctional sequences and no quality scores, the filtering could not be the same as the filtering used for full-length reads. To assign V/J genes and CDR3, sequences were annotated against IMGT germline references using PyIR, a Python wrapper for IgBLAST v1.9. Reads with weak V/J assignments (E-value above 1e-6), missing CDR3, stop codons, out-of-frame junctions, or ambiguous translated residues were removed. A V3J clonotype was defined by an identical inferred V gene, J gene, and CDR3 amino acid sequence. To compute the percentage overlap between repertoires, the number of shared unique clonotypes was divided by the size of the smaller repertoire. Three approaches were used to assess repertoire richness: RTK rarefaction, the Chao1 estimator, and Recon v2.1 estimates of unobserved clonotypes. OLGA was used to compute generation probabilities for all TCRbeta clonotypes that the gDNA method yielded from a handful of donors. TCRdb provides this immuneACCESS table in a form limited to in-frame rearrangements. Some clones are lacking; in checked studies, under half of them reflect an unresolved V gene, and why the rest are absent is not known. The V and J calls and clone size come from that table; D and trimming were worked out from the DNA. For this sample the table gives 2 million to 2.5 million clones, of which under 95% were detected only once. The ten largest make up around 0.35% of the sample.

From the germline V gene, CDR1 is SQVTM and CDR2 is ANQGSEA. The CDR3 contains 14 residues, cysteine and phenylalanine counted. The retained sequence is limited to the CDR3, 42 bases, with the frame set at the first base. V and J are trimmed by 3 bases and 4 bases, and the gene matches miss 8 bases of the junction. Healthy HIV-negative adults with no recently reported acute infections or vaccinations were included as donors. Only Caucasian adults living in Nashville, Tennessee, USA were represented among the donors. CD4+ T cells were enriched by magnetic negative selection, after which naive cells were positively selected on CD45RA and the negative fraction was taken as the memory subset. Blood was obtained by leukapheresis, after which PBMCs were separated by Ficoll-Histopaque density gradient centrifugation and cryopreserved in liquid nitrogen vapor phase. Purity and quantity of every magnetically sorted T cell population were checked by analytical flow cytometry. Genomic DNA was isolated from every sorted fraction and measured by UV absorbance on a Nanodrop 2000c.

The source of this sequence is a young man in good health. Some clones in this sample may be carry-over from other donors' samples. This chain joins TRBV29-1 to TRBJ1-2; 7 bases in the junction line up with TRBD1. Sequencing was performed on naive CD4+ T cells from PBMCs. Interpreted using the paper, the cell subset or site label stands for: CD45RA+ positively selected. The CDR3 reads CSVDPDRMSYGYTF. The bases read TGCAGCGTTGACCCGGACAGGATGAGCTATGGCTACACCTTC.